This entry concerns a single T cell receptor (beta chain). TCRalpha along with TCRbeta cDNA was subjected to two nested PCRs lasting approximately 16 and 10 cycles. TCRdb reprocessed the 5' RACE reads; each CDR3 protein has one entry and no DNA is given. This sample contains under 350,000 distinct CDR3 sequences. The data belong to a study of monozygotic twins with inflammatory bowel disease. Germline CDR1 reads SGHTA; CDR2 reads FQGNSA. The CDR3 has 17 residues. The chain combines TRBV7-2 with TRBJ1-5. The sequenced material came from blood. The sequence derives from a human donor with ulcerative colitis or Crohn's disease, or a healthy co-twin of an affected twin (not recorded which). CDR3 in amino acids: CASSLVAGARNNQPQHF.